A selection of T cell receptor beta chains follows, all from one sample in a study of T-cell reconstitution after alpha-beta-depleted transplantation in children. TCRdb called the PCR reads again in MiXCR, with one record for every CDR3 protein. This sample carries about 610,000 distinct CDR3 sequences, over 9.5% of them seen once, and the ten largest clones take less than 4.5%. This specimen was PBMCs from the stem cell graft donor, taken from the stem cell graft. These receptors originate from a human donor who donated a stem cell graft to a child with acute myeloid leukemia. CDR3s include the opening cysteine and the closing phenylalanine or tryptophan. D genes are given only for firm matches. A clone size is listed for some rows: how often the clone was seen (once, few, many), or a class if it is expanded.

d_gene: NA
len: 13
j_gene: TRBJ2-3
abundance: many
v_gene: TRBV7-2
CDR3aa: CASRAPSTDTQYF
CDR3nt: TGTGCCAGCAGAGCCCCTAGCACAGATACGCAGTATTTT

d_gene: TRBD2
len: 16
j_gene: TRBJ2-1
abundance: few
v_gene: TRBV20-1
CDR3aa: CSAASRTSGRSNEQFF
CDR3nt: TGCAGTGCCGCTTCTCGGACTAGCGGGAGAAGCAATGAGCAGTTCTTC

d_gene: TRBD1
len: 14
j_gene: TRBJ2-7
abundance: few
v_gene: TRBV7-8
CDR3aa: CASSSDRGDYEQYF
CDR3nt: TGTGCCAGCAGCTCGGACAGGGGCGACTACGAGCAGTACTTC

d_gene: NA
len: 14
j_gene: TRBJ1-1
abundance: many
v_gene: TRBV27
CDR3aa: CASSAGITGTEAFF
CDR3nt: TGTGCCAGCAGCGCAGGGATCACGGGCACTGAAGCTTTCTTT

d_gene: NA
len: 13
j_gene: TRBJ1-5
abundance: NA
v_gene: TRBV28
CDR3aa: CASSLNFEKPQHF
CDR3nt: TGTGCCAGCAGTTTAAACTTCGAGAAGCCCCAGCATTTT

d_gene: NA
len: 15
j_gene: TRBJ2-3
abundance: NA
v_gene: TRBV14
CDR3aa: CASSQEAGYTDTQYF
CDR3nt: TGTGCCAGCAGCCAAGAGGCGGGATATACAGATACGCAGTATTTT

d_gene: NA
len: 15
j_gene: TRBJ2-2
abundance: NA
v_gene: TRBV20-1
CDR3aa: CSAETGQGNTGELFF
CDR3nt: TGCAGTGCCGAAACCGGGCAGGGGAACACCGGGGAGCTGTTTTTT

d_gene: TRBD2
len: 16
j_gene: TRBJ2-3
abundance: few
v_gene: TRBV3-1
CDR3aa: CASSLGLAGNTDTQYF
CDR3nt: TGTGCCAGCAGCCTAGGACTAGCGGGTAACACAGATACGCAGTATTTT

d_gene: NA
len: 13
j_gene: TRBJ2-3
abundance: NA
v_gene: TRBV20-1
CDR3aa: CSAQFGGTDTQYF
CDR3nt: TGCAGTGCCCAATTTGGAGGGACAGATACGCAGTATTTT

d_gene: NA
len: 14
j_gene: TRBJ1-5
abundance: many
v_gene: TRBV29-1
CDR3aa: CSVGTVDSNQPQHF
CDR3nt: TGCAGCGTTGGGACAGTTGATAGCAATCAGCCCCAGCATTTT

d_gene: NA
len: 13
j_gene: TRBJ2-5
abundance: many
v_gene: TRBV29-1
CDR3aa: CSVSSTATETQYF
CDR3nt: TGCAGCGTCTCTTCAACGGCGACAGAGACCCAGTACTTC

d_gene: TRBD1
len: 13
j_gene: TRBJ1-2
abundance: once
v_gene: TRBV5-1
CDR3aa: CASSNRTGKGYTF
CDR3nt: TGCGCCAGCAGCAATCGGACAGGGAAAGGCTACACCTTC

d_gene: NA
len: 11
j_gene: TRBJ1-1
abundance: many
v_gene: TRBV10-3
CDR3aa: CATTANTEAFF
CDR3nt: TGTGCCACGACAGCGAACACTGAAGCTTTCTTT

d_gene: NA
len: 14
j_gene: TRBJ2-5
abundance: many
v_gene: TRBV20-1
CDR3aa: CSASDPTPQETQYF
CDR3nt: TGCAGTGCTAGTGACCCGACACCACAAGAGACCCAGTACTTC

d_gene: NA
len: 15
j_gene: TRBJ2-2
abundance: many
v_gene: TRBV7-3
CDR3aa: CASSLSGSGTGELFF
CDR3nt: TGTGCCAGCAGCTTAAGCGGATCGGGAACCGGGGAGCTGTTTTTT

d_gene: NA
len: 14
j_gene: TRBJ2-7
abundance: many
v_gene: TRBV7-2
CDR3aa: CASSEQGGAYEQYF
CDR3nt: TGTGCCAGCAGCGAACAGGGTGGGGCCTACGAGCAGTACTTC

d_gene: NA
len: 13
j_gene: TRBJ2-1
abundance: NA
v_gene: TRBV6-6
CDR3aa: CASINNLLDEQFF
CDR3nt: TGTGCCAGCATCAACAACCTGTTGGATGAGCAGTTCTTC

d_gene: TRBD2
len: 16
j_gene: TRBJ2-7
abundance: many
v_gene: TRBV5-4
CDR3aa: CASSLGASGSINEQYF
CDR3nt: TGTGCCAGCAGCTTGGGGGCTAGCGGGAGTATAAACGAGCAGTACTTC

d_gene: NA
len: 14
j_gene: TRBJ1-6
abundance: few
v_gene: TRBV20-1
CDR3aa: CSARDQGGWSPLHF
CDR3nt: TGCAGTGCTAGAGATCAGGGCGGTTGGTCACCCCTCCACTTT

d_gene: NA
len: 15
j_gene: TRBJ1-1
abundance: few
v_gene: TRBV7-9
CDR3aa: CASSPLGVRNTEAFF
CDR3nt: TGTGCCAGCAGCCCTCTAGGGGTACGGAACACTGAAGCTTTCTTT

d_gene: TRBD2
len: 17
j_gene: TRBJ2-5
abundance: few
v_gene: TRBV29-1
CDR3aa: CSVEGGASGRNGETQYF
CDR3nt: TGCAGCGTTGAAGGGGGGGCTAGCGGGAGGAACGGGGAGACCCAGTACTTC